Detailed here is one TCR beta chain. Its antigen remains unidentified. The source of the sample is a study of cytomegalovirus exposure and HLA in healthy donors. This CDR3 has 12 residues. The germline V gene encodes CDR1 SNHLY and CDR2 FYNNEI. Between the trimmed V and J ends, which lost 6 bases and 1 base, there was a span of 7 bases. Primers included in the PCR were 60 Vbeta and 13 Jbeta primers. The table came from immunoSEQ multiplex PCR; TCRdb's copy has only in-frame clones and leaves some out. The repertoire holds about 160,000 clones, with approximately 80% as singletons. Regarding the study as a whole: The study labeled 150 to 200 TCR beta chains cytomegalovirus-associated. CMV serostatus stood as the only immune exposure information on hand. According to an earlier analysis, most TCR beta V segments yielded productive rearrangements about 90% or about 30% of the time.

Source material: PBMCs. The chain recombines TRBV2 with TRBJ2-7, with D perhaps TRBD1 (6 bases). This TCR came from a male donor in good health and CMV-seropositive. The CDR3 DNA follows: TGTGCCAGCAGGGACAGTTCCTACGAGCAGTACTTC. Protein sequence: CASRDSSYEQYF.